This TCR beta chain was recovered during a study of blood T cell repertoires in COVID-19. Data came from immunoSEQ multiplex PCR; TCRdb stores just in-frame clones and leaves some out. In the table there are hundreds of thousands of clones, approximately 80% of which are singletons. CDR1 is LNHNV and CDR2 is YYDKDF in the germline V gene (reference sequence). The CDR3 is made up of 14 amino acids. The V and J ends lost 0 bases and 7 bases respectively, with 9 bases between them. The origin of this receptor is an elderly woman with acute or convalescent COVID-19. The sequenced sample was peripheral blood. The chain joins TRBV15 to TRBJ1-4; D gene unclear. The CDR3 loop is CATSRDRGSEKLFF. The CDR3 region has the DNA TGTGCCACCAGCAGAGATCGGGGTAGTGAAAAACTGTTTTTT.